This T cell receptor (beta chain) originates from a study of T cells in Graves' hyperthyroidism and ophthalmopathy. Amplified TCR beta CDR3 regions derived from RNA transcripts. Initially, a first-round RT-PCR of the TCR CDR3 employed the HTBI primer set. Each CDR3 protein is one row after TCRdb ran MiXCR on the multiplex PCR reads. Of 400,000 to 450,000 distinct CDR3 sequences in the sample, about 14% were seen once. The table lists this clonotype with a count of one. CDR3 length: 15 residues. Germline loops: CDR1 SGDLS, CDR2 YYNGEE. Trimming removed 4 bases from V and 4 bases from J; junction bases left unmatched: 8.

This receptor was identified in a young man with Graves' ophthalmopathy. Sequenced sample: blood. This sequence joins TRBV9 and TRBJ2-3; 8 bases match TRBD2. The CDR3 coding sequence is TGTGCCAGCAGCCAGACCCTAGCGGGCGCAGATACGCAGTATTTT. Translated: CASSQTLAGADTQYF.